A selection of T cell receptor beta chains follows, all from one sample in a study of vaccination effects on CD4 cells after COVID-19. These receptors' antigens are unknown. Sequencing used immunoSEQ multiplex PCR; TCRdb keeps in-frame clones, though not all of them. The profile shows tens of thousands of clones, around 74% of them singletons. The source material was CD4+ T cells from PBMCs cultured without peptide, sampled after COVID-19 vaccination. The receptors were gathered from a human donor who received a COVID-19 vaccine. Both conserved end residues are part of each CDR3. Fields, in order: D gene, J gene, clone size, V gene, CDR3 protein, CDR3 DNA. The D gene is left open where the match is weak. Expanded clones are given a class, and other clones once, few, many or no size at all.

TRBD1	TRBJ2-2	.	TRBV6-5	CATGQGIGELFF	TGTGCCACCGGACAGGGGATCGGGGAGCTGTTTTTT
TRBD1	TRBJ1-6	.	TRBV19	CASTPGQVDGNSPLHF	TGTGCCAGTACCCCCGGACAGGTGGATGGAAATTCACCCCTCCACTTT
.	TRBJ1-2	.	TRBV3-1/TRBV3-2	CASSLSRAGGYTF	TGTGCCAGCAGCCTCTCCAGGGCGGGTGGCTACACCTTC
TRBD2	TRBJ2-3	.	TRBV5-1	CASRPGTRADTQYF	TGCGCCAGCCGACCCGGGACTAGGGCAGATACGCAGTATTTT
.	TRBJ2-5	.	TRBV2	CASSDPWGGAQETQYF	TGTGCCAGCAGTGATCCTTGGGGGGGGGCCCAAGAGACCCAGTACTTC
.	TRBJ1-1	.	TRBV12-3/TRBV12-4	CASSSGSTEAFF	TGTGCCAGCAGTTCAGGTTCCACTGAAGCTTTCTTT
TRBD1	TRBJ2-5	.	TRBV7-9	CASSLSGQGFQETQYF	TGTGCCAGCAGCTTAAGCGGACAGGGTTTCCAAGAGACCCAGTACTTC
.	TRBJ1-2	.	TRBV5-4	CASSSLGFNYGYTF	TGTGCCAGCAGCTCGCTCGGGTTCAACTATGGCTACACCTTC
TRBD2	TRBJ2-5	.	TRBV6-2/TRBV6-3	CASSYGGSGGGKTQYF	TGTGCCAGCAGTTACGGTGGTAGCGGGGGCGGGAAGACCCAGTACTTC
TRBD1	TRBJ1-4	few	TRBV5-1	CASSSGRDSNEKLFF	TGCGCCAGCAGCTCCGGCCGGGACAGCAATGAAAAACTGTTTTTT
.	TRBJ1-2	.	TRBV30	CAWIRGEGYTF	TGTGCCTGGATAAGGGGTGAAGGCTACACCTTC
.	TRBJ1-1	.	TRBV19	CASSLDGDTEAFF	TGTGCCAGTAGTCTGGACGGGGACACTGAAGCTTTCTTT
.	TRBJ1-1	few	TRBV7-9	CASSLGREAFF	TGTGCCAGCAGCCTGGGACGGGAAGCTTTCTTT
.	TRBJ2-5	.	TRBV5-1	CASSLGGAETQYF	TGCGCCAGCAGCCTCGGGGGCGCAGAGACCCAGTACTTC
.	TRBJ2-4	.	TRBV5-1	CASSSQLGTKNIQYF	TGCGCCAGCAGCTCCCAACTAGGAACCAAAAACATTCAGTACTTC
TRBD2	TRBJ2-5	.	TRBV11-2	CASSFPGLALETQYF	TGTGCCAGCAGCTTCCCGGGACTAGCGTTAGAGACCCAGTACTTC
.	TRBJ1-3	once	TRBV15	CATSATSRTGNTIYF	TGTGCCACCAGCGCGACTTCCCGTACTGGAAACACCATATATTTT
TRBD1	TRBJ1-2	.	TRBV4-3	CASSRTGGGLGYTF	TGCGCCAGCAGCCGGACAGGGGGCGGATTAGGCTACACCTTC
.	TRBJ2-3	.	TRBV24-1	CATSDQGTAASTDTQYF	TGTGCCACCAGTGATCAGGGGACGGCTGCTAGCACAGATACGCAGTATTTT
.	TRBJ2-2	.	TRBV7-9	CASSRADGTGELFF	TGTGCCAGCAGCCGTGCGGACGGCACCGGGGAGCTGTTTTTT
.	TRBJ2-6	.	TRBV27	CASSLSSRGSGANVLTF	TGTGCCAGCAGTTTATCGTCCAGGGGCTCTGGGGCCAACGTCCTGACTTTC
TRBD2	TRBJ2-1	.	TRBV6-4	CASSKLAGGYNEQFF	TGTGCCAGCAGTAAACTAGCGGGGGGATACAATGAGCAGTTCTTC
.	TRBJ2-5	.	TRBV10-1	CASSETSLGETQYF	TGCGCCAGCAGTGAGACTAGTCTTGGAGAGACCCAGTACTTC
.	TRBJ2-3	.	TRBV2	CASSEGPTAYTDTQYF	TGTGCCAGCAGTGAAGGGCCAACAGCATACACAGATACGCAGTATTTT
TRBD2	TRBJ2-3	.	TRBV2	CASSEIAGGTDTQYF	TGTGCCAGCAGTGAAATAGCGGGGGGCACAGATACGCAGTATTTT
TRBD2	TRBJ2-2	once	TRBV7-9	CASSLGLAGPGELFF	TGTGCCAGCAGCCTTGGACTAGCGGGGCCCGGGGAGCTGTTTTTT
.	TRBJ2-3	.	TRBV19	CASSPAGLGPRNTDTQYF	TGTGCCAGTAGTCCCGCCGGTTTGGGGCCCCGCAACACAGATACGCAGTATTTT
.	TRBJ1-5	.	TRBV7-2	CASSLGHGVRNQPQHF	TGTGCCAGCAGCTTAGGACACGGAGTCCGCAATCAGCCCCAGCATTTT
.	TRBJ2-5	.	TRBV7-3	CASSGGPEETQYF	TGTGCCAGCAGCGGGGGCCCAGAAGAGACCCAGTACTTC
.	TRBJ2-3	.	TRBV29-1	CSVFSGSDTQYF	TGCAGCGTTTTTTCAGGATCGGATACGCAGTATTTT
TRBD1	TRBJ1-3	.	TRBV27	CASRLQGASGNTIYF	TGTGCCAGCAGACTACAGGGGGCATCTGGAAACACCATATATTTT
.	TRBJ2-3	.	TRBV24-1	CATSDGRADLTDTQYF	TGTGCCACCAGTGACGGTCGCGCCGACCTCACAGATACGCAGTATTTT
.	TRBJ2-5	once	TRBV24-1	CATSDPNQETQYF	TGTGCCACCAGTGATCCTAACCAAGAGACCCAGTACTTC
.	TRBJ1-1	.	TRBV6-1	CASSEAVQGSEAFF	TGTGCCAGCAGTGAAGCGGTACAGGGTTCTGAAGCTTTCTTT
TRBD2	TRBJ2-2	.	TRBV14	CASSRAGLAGGPTNTGELFF	TGTGCCAGCAGTCGAGCTGGACTAGCGGGGGGGCCTACGAACACCGGGGAGCTGTTTTTT
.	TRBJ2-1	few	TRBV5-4	CASSRGYDEQFF	TGTGCCAGCAGCCGGGGGTACGATGAGCAGTTCTTC
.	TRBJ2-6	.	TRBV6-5	CASIRGLTGANVLTF	TGTGCCAGCATACGGGGGCTAACCGGGGCCAACGTCCTGACTTTC
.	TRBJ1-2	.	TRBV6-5	CASTTGINYGYTF	TGTGCCAGCACAACAGGGATAAACTATGGCTACACCTTC
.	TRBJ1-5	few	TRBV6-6	CASSGGLTRNQPQHF	TGTGCCAGCAGTGGGGGCCTCACACGTAATCAGCCCCAGCATTTT
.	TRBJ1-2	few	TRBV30	CAWILPGAGTYGYTF	TGTGCCTGGATTCTCCCGGGGGCAGGGACCTATGGCTACACCTTC
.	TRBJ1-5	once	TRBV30	CAWSPGLREFQPQHF	TGTGCCTGGAGTCCCGGGTTGAGGGAATTCCAGCCCCAGCATTTT
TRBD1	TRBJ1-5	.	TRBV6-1	CASSEARGTAQNQPQHF	TGTGCCAGCAGTGAAGCGCGTGGGACAGCCCAAAATCAGCCCCAGCATTTT
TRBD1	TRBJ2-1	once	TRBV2	CASSALGQGYHEQFF	TGTGCCAGCAGTGCTCTTGGACAGGGGTATCATGAGCAGTTCTTC
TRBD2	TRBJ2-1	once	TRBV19	CASTRTSGVYNEQFF	TGTGCCAGTACCAGGACTAGCGGGGTTTACAATGAGCAGTTCTTC
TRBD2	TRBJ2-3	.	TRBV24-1	CATSGTSIKGTDTQYF	TGTGCCACCTCCGGGACTAGCATCAAGGGCACAGATACGCAGTATTTT
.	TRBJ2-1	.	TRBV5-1	CASSWGPGGEQFF	TGCGCCAGCAGCTGGGGGCCAGGAGGTGAGCAGTTCTTC
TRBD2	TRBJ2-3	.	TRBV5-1	CASSDTSGGADTQYF	TGCGCCAGCAGCGACACTAGCGGGGGGGCAGATACGCAGTATTTT
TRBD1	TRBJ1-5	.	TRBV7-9	CASSLDRGDQPQHF	TGTGCCAGCAGCTTAGACAGGGGAGATCAGCCCCAGCATTTT
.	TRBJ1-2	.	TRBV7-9	CASSLRATSGGGYTF	TGTGCCAGCAGCTTAAGGGCCACCTCGGGGGGTGGCTACACCTTC
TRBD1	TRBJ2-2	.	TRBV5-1	CASSSQGAAGELFF	TGCGCCAGCAGCTCGCAGGGGGCGGCCGGGGAGCTGTTTTTT
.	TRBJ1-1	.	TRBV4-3	CASQEDRNTEAFF	TGCGCCAGCCAAGAGGACAGGAACACTGAAGCTTTCTTT
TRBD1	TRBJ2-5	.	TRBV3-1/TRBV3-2	CASSQVRSARGQGETQYF	TGTGCCAGCAGCCAAGTAAGGTCCGCGAGGGGGCAAGGGGAGACCCAGTACTTC